A selection of T cell receptor beta chains follows, all from one sample in a study of shared clonotypes between healthy human individuals. Clones were sequenced by immunoSEQ multiplex PCR, and TCRdb holds only the in-frame ones, with some missing. The data show about 1.1 million clones, roughly 74% seen once. The material sequenced was memory CD4+ T cells from PBMCs. The receptors shown here come from a man younger than 30 in good health. Some clones in this sample may be carry-over from other donors' samples. Both conserved end residues are part of each CDR3. A D gene is named only where the DNA matches it firmly. Clone size, where shown, is once, few, many, or a class for clones that have expanded.

CDR3 protein,CDR3 DNA,CDR3 length,V gene,clone size,J gene,D gene
CASSWSGEQFF,TGTGCCAGCAGTTGGTCGGGTGAGCAGTTCTTC,11,TRBV7-9,-,TRBJ2-1,-
CASSGIPGDTQYF,TGTGCCAGCAGTGGAATCCCGGGAGATACGCAGTATTTT,13,TRBV7-3,-,TRBJ2-3,-
CASSRGLTNEKLFF,TGTGCCAGCAGCAGGGGCTTGACTAATGAAAAACTGTTTTTT,14,TRBV9,-,TRBJ1-4,-
CASSWTGKETQYF,TGCGCCAGCAGTTGGACAGGGAAGGAGACCCAGTACTTC,13,TRBV5-1,-,TRBJ2-5,TRBD1
CATSRDRQRNEKLFF,TGTGCCACCAGCAGAGATAGGCAGAGAAATGAAAAACTGTTTTTT,15,TRBV15,-,TRBJ1-4,-
CASTTRGISNQPQHF,TGTGCCAGCACTACAAGGGGGATTAGCAATCAGCCCCAGCATTTT,15,TRBV6-1,-,TRBJ1-5,-
CASSYHLDREVATEAFF,TGTGCCAGCAGCTATCACCTCGACAGGGAGGTAGCCACTGAAGCTTTCTTT,17,TRBV7-9,-,TRBJ1-1,TRBD1
CAWTPDIRAYEQYF,TGTGCCTGGACCCCCGACATTCGGGCCTACGAGCAGTACTTC,14,TRBV30,-,TRBJ2-7,-
CASSLGRQYNEQFF,TGTGCCAGCAGTTTGGGACGACAATACAATGAGCAGTTCTTC,14,TRBV28,-,TRBJ2-1,-
CASSAPGVPYEQYF,TGTGCCAGCAGTGCGCCGGGAGTTCCCTACGAGCAGTACTTC,14,TRBV28,-,TRBJ2-7,-
CASRKLGGGETQYF,TGCGCCAGCAGAAAACTGGGAGGGGGGGAGACCCAGTACTTC,14,TRBV4-1,-,TRBJ2-5,-
CASSRDRNNEQFF,TGTGCCAGCAGCCGGGACCGCAACAATGAGCAGTTCTTC,13,TRBV11-2,-,TRBJ2-1,-
CALGDLQVWNQPQHF,TGCGCTTTAGGAGATCTTCAAGTTTGGAATCAGCCCCAGCATTTT,15,TRBV10-1,few,TRBJ1-5,-
CAWSQGDNQPQHF,TGTGCCTGGAGTCAGGGGGACAATCAGCCCCAGCATTTT,13,TRBV30,-,TRBJ1-5,TRBD1
CAISDFGSWGLGGELFF,TGTGCCATCAGTGATTTTGGCAGTTGGGGGCTGGGCGGGGAGCTGTTTTTT,17,TRBV10-3,-,TRBJ2-2,-
CAWNRGVSYEQYF,TGTGCCTGGAATCGCGGGGTCTCCTACGAGCAGTACTTC,13,TRBV30,-,TRBJ2-7,-
CASSSQNRYEQYF,TGTGCCAGCAGTTCCCAGAACCGGTACGAGCAGTACTTC,13,TRBV28,-,TRBJ2-7,-
CASSQVRGRKETQYF,TGTGCCAGCTCTCAAGTCCGGGGCCGTAAAGAGACCCAGTACTTC,15,TRBV28,few,TRBJ2-5,-
CASSPPHNPNEQFF,TGTGCCAGCTCACCACCCCACAACCCTAATGAGCAGTTCTTC,14,TRBV18,-,TRBJ2-1,-
CASSFSVDSLLVDEQFF,TGCGCCAGCAGCTTTTCCGTAGACTCCCTCCTCGTCGATGAGCAGTTCTTC,17,TRBV5-1,-,TRBJ2-1,-
CATVRDRGTYEQYF,TGTGCCACCGTCCGGGACAGGGGGACCTACGAGCAGTACTTC,14,TRBV2,-,TRBJ2-7,TRBD1
CASSLASGSYEQYF,TGTGCCAGCAGCCTGGCTAGCGGTTCCTACGAGCAGTACTTC,14,TRBV4-2,-,TRBJ2-7,TRBD2
CASSYNSGPSSYEQYF,TGTGCCAGCAGTTACAATTCAGGGCCTAGCTCCTACGAGCAGTACTTC,16,TRBV6-6,-,TRBJ2-7,-
CASNRQGAYNEQFF,TGTGCCAGCAATCGACAGGGGGCGTACAATGAGCAGTTCTTC,14,TRBV2,once,TRBJ2-1,TRBD1
CASSMMQETQYF,TGTGCCAGTAGTATGATGCAGGAGACCCAGTACTTC,12,TRBV19,-,TRBJ2-5,-
CASSLEIGLGAGNEQFF,TGTGCCAGCAGCTTAGAAATCGGACTAGGAGCTGGGAATGAGCAGTTCTTC,17,TRBV11-3,-,TRBJ2-1,TRBD2
CASTSGRRYEQYF,TGTGCCAGTACATCCGGCCGACGTTACGAGCAGTACTTC,13,TRBV27,few,TRBJ2-7,-
CASKQGNSKNIQYF,TGTGCCAGCAAGCAAGGTAACTCCAAAAACATTCAGTACTTC,14,TRBV6-1,-,TRBJ2-4,-
CASSDLAGLSPFF,TGCGCCAGCAGTGACCTAGCGGGTTTATCTCCGTTTTTT,13,TRBV10-2,-,TRBJ2-2,TRBD2
CASSLASLSGNTIYF,TGTGCCAGCAGCTTGGCGTCCCTCTCTGGAAACACCATATATTTT,15,TRBV7-9,-,TRBJ1-3,-
CASSSPGTSGKNEQFF,TGTGCCAGCAGCTCTCCGGGGACTAGCGGGAAGAATGAGCAGTTCTTC,16,TRBV11-3,-,TRBJ2-1,TRBD2
CASSPTDRGRREAFF,TGCGCCAGCAGCCCGACCGACAGGGGGCGAAGAGAAGCTTTCTTT,15,TRBV5-1,few,TRBJ1-1,TRBD1
CASSLDVTGIYEQYF,TGTGCCAGCAGTCTTGATGTGACAGGCATTTACGAGCAGTACTTC,15,TRBV27,-,TRBJ2-7,-
CASSAYYRGRGGYTF,TGTGCCAGCAGTGCTTACTACAGGGGCCGGGGTGGCTACACCTTC,15,TRBV6-1,-,TRBJ1-2,TRBD1
CASSSEGGIGETQYF,TGTGCCAGCAGTTCTGAAGGGGGGATTGGAGAGACCCAGTACTTC,15,TRBV27,-,TRBJ2-5,-
CASSLARGRNTIYF,TGTGCCAGCAGCTTAGCCAGGGGGCGGAACACCATATATTTT,14,TRBV7-6,-,TRBJ1-3,TRBD1
CATSARQGETQYF,TGTGCCACCAGCGCCCGACAGGGAGAGACCCAGTACTTC,13,TRBV15,-,TRBJ2-5,TRBD1
CASSPSGGGQPQHF,TGTGCCAGCAGCCCCTCGGGGGGAGGTCAGCCCCAGCATTTT,14,TRBV6-6,few,TRBJ1-5,-
CASSSALGEQYF,TGTGCCAGCAGCTCGGCGTTAGGCGAGCAGTACTTC,12,TRBV7-2,-,TRBJ2-7,-
CASRTPGKAFF,TGTGCCAGCCGTACCCCTGGGAAGGCTTTCTTT,11,TRBV28,-,TRBJ1-1,-
CASSLGPGGFYEQYF,TGTGCCAGCAGCTTAGGCCCAGGGGGGTTCTACGAGCAGTACTTC,15,TRBV7-8,-,TRBJ2-7,-
CASSVEAGGPDTQYF,TGTGCCAGCAGCGTAGAGGCGGGAGGGCCAGATACGCAGTATTTT,15,TRBV9,-,TRBJ2-3,TRBD2
CASSPDAGWGRTEAFF,TGTGCCAGCAGTCCGGACGCAGGGTGGGGACGCACTGAAGCTTTCTTT,16,TRBV28,-,TRBJ1-1,-
CASRDEAGSNYGYTF,TGCGCCAGCAGAGACGAGGCGGGGAGTAACTATGGCTACACCTTC,15,TRBV5-1,few,TRBJ1-2,-
CASRGTSGLSSYNEQFF,TGTGCCAGCAGAGGGACTAGCGGGTTAAGCTCCTACAATGAGCAGTTCTTC,17,TRBV27,-,TRBJ2-1,TRBD2
CASSRTSGSGEQYF,TGCGCCAGCAGCAGGACTAGCGGGAGTGGCGAGCAGTACTTC,14,TRBV5-1,-,TRBJ2-7,TRBD2
CASSGQTFSNQPQHF,TGTGCCAGTTCAGGGCAGACCTTTAGCAATCAGCCCCAGCATTTT,15,TRBV6-1,few,TRBJ1-5,-
CASSRQVLETQYF,TGTGCCAGCTCACGACAGGTTCTCGAGACCCAGTACTTC,13,TRBV18,-,TRBJ2-5,-
CASSVGQFSGNTIYF,TGTGCCAGCAGCGTAGGACAGTTCTCTGGAAACACCATATATTTT,15,TRBV9,-,TRBJ1-3,-
CAITDPNGHTDTQYF,TGTGCCATCACGGACCCAAACGGACACACAGATACGCAGTATTTT,15,TRBV10-3,once,TRBJ2-3,-
CASSVGQAFANEELFF,TGTGCCAGCAGCGTCGGACAGGCCTTTGCCAATGAAGAACTGTTTTTT,16,TRBV9,-,TRBJ1-4,TRBD1
CASTAGAGNYGYTF,TGTGCCAGCACGGCGGGGGCAGGAAACTATGGCTACACCTTC,14,TRBV2,-,TRBJ1-2,-
CASSSGLAGDEQYF,TGTGCCAGCAGCTCAGGACTAGCGGGGGACGAGCAGTACTTC,14,TRBV11-3,-,TRBJ2-7,TRBD2
CASSGTYYEQYF,TGTGCCAGCAGCGGGACTTACTACGAGCAGTACTTC,12,TRBV7-2,once,TRBJ2-7,-
CASSSGFNVLTF,TGTGCCAGCAGTTCCGGGTTCAACGTCCTGACTTTC,12,TRBV6-1,-,TRBJ2-6,-
CASSEKGQGYNSPLHF,TGTGCCAGCAGTGAAAAGGGACAGGGGTATAATTCACCCCTCCACTTT,16,TRBV25-1,-,TRBJ1-6,TRBD1
CAWRTGQETQYF,TGTGCCTGGAGGACAGGGCAAGAGACCCAGTACTTC,12,TRBV30,once,TRBJ2-5,TRBD1
CAWSVRAGGYYEQYF,TGTGCCTGGAGTGTACGCGCGGGAGGTTACTACGAGCAGTACTTC,15,TRBV30,-,TRBJ2-7,TRBD2
CASSERQGGSEAFF,TGTGCCAGCAGTGAACGACAGGGGGGTTCTGAAGCTTTCTTT,14,TRBV2,-,TRBJ1-1,TRBD1